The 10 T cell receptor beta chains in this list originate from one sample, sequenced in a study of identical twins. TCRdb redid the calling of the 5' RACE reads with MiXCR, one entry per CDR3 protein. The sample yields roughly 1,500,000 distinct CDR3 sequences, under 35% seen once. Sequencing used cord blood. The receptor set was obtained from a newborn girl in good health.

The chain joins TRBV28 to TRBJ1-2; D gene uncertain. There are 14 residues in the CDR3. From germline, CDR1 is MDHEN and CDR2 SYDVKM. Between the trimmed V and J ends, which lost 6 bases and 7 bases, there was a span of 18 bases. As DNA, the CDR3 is TGTGCCAGCAGGAAGACCGTGACCCCATGTGGCTACACCTTC. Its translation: CASRKTVTPCGYTF.

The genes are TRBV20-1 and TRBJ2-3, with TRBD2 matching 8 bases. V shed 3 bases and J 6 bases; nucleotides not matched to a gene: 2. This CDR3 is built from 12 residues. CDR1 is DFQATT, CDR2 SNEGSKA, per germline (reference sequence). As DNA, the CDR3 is TGCAGTGCTAGCGGGGGGGTGGATACGCAGTATTTT. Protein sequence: CSASGGVDTQYF.

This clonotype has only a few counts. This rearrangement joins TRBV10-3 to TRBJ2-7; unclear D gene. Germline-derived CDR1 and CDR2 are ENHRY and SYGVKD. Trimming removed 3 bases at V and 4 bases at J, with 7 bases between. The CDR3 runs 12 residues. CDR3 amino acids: CAISEIGYEQYF. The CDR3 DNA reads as TGTGCCATCAGTGAAATAGGGTACGAGCAGTACTTC.

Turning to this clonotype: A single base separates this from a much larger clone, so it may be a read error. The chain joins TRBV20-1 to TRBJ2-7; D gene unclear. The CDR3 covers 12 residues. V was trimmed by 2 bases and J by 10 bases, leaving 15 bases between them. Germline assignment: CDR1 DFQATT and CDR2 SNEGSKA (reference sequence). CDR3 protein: CSARPAEENQYF. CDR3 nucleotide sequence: TGCAGTGCTAGACCCGCGGAAGAGAACCAGTACTTC.

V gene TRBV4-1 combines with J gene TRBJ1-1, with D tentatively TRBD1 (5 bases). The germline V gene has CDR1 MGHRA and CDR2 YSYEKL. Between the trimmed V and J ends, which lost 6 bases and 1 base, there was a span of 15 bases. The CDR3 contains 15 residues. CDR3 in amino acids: CASSHTGSKNTEAFF. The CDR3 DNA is TGCGCCAGCAGTCATACAGGCTCAAAGAACACTGAAGCTTTCTTT.

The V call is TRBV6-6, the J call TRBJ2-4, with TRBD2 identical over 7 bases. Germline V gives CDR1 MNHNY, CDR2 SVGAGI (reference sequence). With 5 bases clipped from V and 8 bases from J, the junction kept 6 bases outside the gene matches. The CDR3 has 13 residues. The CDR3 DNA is TGTGCCAGCAGTCCTCCGGCGGGGGACATTCAGTACTTC. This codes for CASSPPAGDIQYF.

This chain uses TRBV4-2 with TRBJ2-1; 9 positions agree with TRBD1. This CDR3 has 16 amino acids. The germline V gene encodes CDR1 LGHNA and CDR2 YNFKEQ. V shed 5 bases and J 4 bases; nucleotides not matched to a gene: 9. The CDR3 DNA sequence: TGTGCCAGCAGCTCAGAACCGGGACAGGGTTACAATGAGCAGTTCTTC. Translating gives CASSSEPGQGYNEQFF.

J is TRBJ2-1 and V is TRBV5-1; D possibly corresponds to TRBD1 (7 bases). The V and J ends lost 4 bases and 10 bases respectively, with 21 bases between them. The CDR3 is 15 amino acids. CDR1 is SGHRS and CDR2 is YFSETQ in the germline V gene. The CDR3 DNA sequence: TGCGCCAGCAGCCTTCGGGGGTTCCTAGGGGGCGAGCAGTTCTTC. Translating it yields CASSLRGFLGGEQFF.

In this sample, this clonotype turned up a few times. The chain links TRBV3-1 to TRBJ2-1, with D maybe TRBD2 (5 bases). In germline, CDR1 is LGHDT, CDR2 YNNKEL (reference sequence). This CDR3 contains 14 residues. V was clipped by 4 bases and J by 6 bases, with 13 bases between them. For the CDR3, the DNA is TGTGCCAGCAGCCGGACTCCGAGGTCCAATGAGCAGTTCTTC. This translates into CASSRTPRSNEQFF.

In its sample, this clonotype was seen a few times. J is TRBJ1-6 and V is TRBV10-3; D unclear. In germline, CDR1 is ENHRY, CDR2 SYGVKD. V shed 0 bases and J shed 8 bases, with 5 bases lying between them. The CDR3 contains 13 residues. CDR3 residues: CAISESEDSPLHF. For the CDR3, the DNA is TGTGCCATCAGTGAGTCGGAAGATTCACCCCTCCACTTT.